The T cell receptor (beta chain) described here comes from a study of T cells in Graves' hyperthyroidism and ophthalmopathy. Whole-study findings and limits: Most thyroid-expanded clonotypes above 0.001 were also found in blood.

Germline CDR1 and CDR2: SGHVS and FNYEAQ. The CDR3 contains 15 residues. V was pared by 5 bases and J by 7 bases, with 20 bases between. The source material, RNA transcripts, was used to amplify TCR beta CDR3 regions. The primer set for the first-round RT-PCR of the TCR CDR3 was HTBI. In TCRdb, the multiplex PCR reads were re-called with MiXCR into one record per CDR3 protein. The sample holds almost 250,000 distinct CDR3 sequences, more than 20% seen once. In this sample, this clonotype turned up many times. The antigen remains unidentified. Orbital computed tomography and thyroid ultrasound, together with serum TRAb and thyroxine and clinical symptoms, were used for diagnoses.

V and J are TRBV7-6 and TRBJ1-1, with D possibly matching TRBD1 (6 bases). The sequence derives from a woman between 40 and 55 years old with Graves' ophthalmopathy. The specimen was blood. CDR3 region: CASSQWETGADEAFF. In nucleotides, the CDR3 is TGTGCCAGCAGCCAGTGGGAGACAGGCGCAGATGAAGCTTTCTTT.